These 27 T cell receptor beta chains share one sample of origin, sequenced in a study of blood T cell repertoires in COVID-19. Clones were sequenced by immunoSEQ multiplex PCR, and TCRdb holds only the in-frame ones, with some missing. The profile shows about 8,000 clones, 75% to 95% of them singletons. Sequencing was done on a sample of peripheral blood. Every receptor here comes from a woman aged 45-59 years with active COVID-19.

The chain has TRBV28 and TRBJ1-1; the D is unclear. The V end lost 5 bases, the J end lost 10 bases, and 11 bases lay between the germline ends. Per germline, CDR1 MDHEN and CDR2 SYDVKM. This CDR3 contains 11 residues. DNA of the CDR3: TGTGCCAGCAGTCCCCTATCGGGAGCTTTCTTT. Encoded protein: CASSPLSGAFF.

The CDR3 coding sequence is TGTGCCAGCAGCTTAAGCGGGAGGCTATACAATGAGCAGTTCTTC. Translation: CASSLSGRLYNEQFF. V gene TRBV5-4 combines with J gene TRBJ2-1, with 9 bases identical to TRBD2. The CDR3 has 15 residues. V dropped 2 bases and J dropped 4; count of bases not matched to a gene: 4. Germline V gene sequence: CDR1 SGHNT, CDR2 YYREEE (reference sequence).

The rearrangement links TRBV7-3 to TRBJ2-1, with 9 bases identical to TRBD2. Germline CDR1 reads SGHTA; CDR2 reads FQGTGA. The trim removed 5 bases at V and 4 bases at J, leaving 12 bases unmatched. The CDR3 is 17 amino acids. This CDR3 reads CASSPLPRLAAYNEQFF. The CDR3 region has the DNA TGTGCCAGCAGCCCCCTCCCCCGACTAGCGGCTTACAATGAGCAGTTCTTC.

The chain couples TRBV30 to TRBJ2-1; 7 positions match TRBD1. CDR3 length equals 14 residues. The germline gives CDR1 GTSNPN, CDR2 SVGIG (reference sequence). With V trimmed by 1 base and J by 7 bases, 7 bases remained unmatched. This chain's CDR3 is CAWSAGTVTNEQFF. The CDR3, as DNA: TGTGCCTGGAGTGCCGGGACAGTGACTAATGAGCAGTTCTTC.

J is TRBJ1-6 and V is TRBV7-9, with TRBD1 as a possible D gene (5 bases). Trimming shortened V by 3 bases and J by 5 bases, and 8 bases separated the two germline ends. The CDR3 is 14 amino acids. Germline V gene lookup returns CDR1 SEHNR and CDR2 FQNEAQ (reference sequence). CDR3 nucleotides: TGTGCCAGCAGCTTTGGACAAAATAATTCACCCCTCCACTTT. Residues: CASSFGQNNSPLHF.

CDR3 sequence: CAWAGQGIEKLFF. The CDR3 DNA is TGTGCCTGGGCGGGACAGGGAATTGAAAAACTGTTTTTT. This chain links TRBV30 with TRBJ1-4; 9 nucleotides align to TRBD1. Germline CDR1 GTSNPN, CDR2 SVGIG (reference sequence). This CDR3 is 13 amino acids long. The J segment lost 7 bases and the V segment lost 5 bases, leaving 5 bases of the junction unmatched.

Regarding this clone: In the same sample, other DNA sequences code for this CDR3. The V and J genes are TRBV19 and TRBJ2-1; D remains ambiguous. CDR3 length: 15 residues. V was trimmed by 1 base and J by 7 bases, leaving 14 bases between them. In germline, CDR1 is LNHDA, CDR2 SQIVND (reference sequence). The CDR3 protein is CASSIGLGLRNEQFF. Written as DNA, the CDR3 is TGTGCCAGTAGTATAGGCCTAGGCCTAAGGAATGAGCAGTTCTTC.

J is TRBJ1-2 and V is TRBV5-1, with D hard to call. CDR1 and CDR2 from the germline V gene are SGHRS and YFSETQ. The CDR3 covers 12 residues. V shed 2 bases and J shed 6 bases, with 8 bases lying between them. Here the CDR3 reads CASSFSEDGYTF. The CDR3 nucleotides are TGCGCCAGCAGCTTTAGCGAGGATGGCTACACCTTC.

The rearrangement links TRBV6-4 to TRBJ1-3; D might be TRBD1 (6 bases). The CDR3 extends over 16 amino acids. V was clipped by 5 bases and J by 2 bases, with 16 bases between them. Germline CDR1 MRHNA, CDR2 SNTAGT. CDR3 amino acids: CASSKSTGLTGNTIYF. DNA of the CDR3: TGTGCCAGCAGTAAGTCAACAGGGCTGACTGGAAACACCATATATTTT.

The V gene is TRBV19, the J gene TRBJ2-7; TRBD2 might be the D (5 bases). The CDR3 extends over 12 amino acids. The ends were cut back, 5 bases at V and 2 bases at J, with 7 bases in the middle. Looked up from germline, CDR1 is LNHDA and CDR2 is SQIVND (reference sequence). Here the CDR3 reads CASSPGTYEQYF. The CDR3 nucleotides are TGTGCCAGTAGTCCGGGGACCTACGAGCAGTACTTC.

The CDR3 bases are TGTGCCAGCAGGCCGGACAGGGAGAACTATGGCTACACCTTC. It encodes CASRPDRENYGYTF. This rearrangement joins TRBV6-5 to TRBJ1-2; TRBD1 aligns across 8 bases. This CDR3 is built from 14 residues. The V gene's germline CDR1 is MNHEY and CDR2 SVGAGI. The V gene end was trimmed by 6 bases and the J gene end by 2 bases; junction bases not matched to a gene: 5.

This clone was seen only a few times. The V and J genes are TRBV24-1 and TRBJ2-2; unclear D gene. Per the germline V gene, CDR1 is KGHDR and CDR2 is SFDVKD. CDR3 length equals 16 residues. Trimming shortened V by 5 bases and J by 2 bases, and 14 bases separated the two germline ends. CDR3 sequence reads: CATSGPSSHNTGELFF. CDR3 sequence (DNA): TGTGCCACCAGTGGTCCCAGTAGCCATAACACCGGGGAGCTGTTTTTT.

This clone was seen only once. The chain uses TRBV11-2 and TRBJ2-1; 9 bases fit TRBD2. With 1 base clipped from V and 1 base from J, the junction kept 5 bases outside the gene matches. Germline V CDR1 and CDR2: SGHAT, FQNNGV. This CDR3 is built from 17 residues. For the CDR3, the DNA is TGTGCCAGCAGCTTAGTAGCGGGAGAGGCTTCCTACAATGAGCAGTTCTTC. It specifies CASSLVAGEASYNEQFF.

V and J are TRBV5-5 and TRBJ1-5; D remains unclear. V was pared by 5 bases and J by 0 bases, with 9 bases between. There are 14 residues in the CDR3. The V gene's germline CDR1 is SGHKS and CDR2 YYEKEE (reference sequence). This CDR3 is CASRLEDSNQPQHF. CDR3 bases: TGTGCCAGCAGACTAGAGGATAGCAATCAGCCCCAGCATTTT.

This chain uses TRBV24-1 with TRBJ2-1; 12 bases match TRBD2. J lost 8 bases, V lost 4 bases, and 11 bases had no gene match. Per the germline V gene, CDR1 is KGHDR and CDR2 is SFDVKD. CDR3 length equals 17 residues. The CDR3 DNA sequence: TGTGCCACCAGTGACCCGGCTAGCGGGAGGGCCGGGCATGAGCAGTTCTTC. This codes for CATSDPASGRAGHEQFF.

V usage is TRBV4-1 and J usage is TRBJ1-2; 8 nucleotides align to TRBD1. The V gene's germline CDR1 is MGHRA and CDR2 YSYEKL. There are 14 residues in the CDR3. With V trimmed by 1 base and J by 6 bases, 4 bases remained unmatched. The CDR3, as DNA: TGCGCCAGCAGCCAAGTCAGGGGGCTTCATGGCTACACCTTC. Translating it yields CASSQVRGLHGYTF.

The chain recombines TRBV2 with TRBJ2-1; 9 bases line up with TRBD2. This CDR3 is 15 amino acids long. After removal of 3 bases from V and 3 bases from J, the junction contained 3 bases not matched to a gene. The germline V gene has CDR1 SNHLY and CDR2 FYNNEI. In DNA form, the CDR3 reads TGTGCCAGCAGTGACAGACTAGCGGTCTACAATGAGCAGTTCTTC. This translates into CASSDRLAVYNEQFF.

The J gene is TRBJ2-2, the V gene TRBV19; 7 nucleotides line up with TRBD2. The junction had 6 bases not matched to a gene; V was cut back by 5 bases and J by 6 bases. Germline V CDR1 and CDR2: LNHDA, SQIVND (reference sequence). This CDR3 is 14 amino acids long. CDR3 DNA sequence: TGTGCCAGTAGTCTGGCGGGAGTTCCCGGGGAGCTGTTTTTT. It codes for CASSLAGVPGELFF.

The chain couples TRBV5-1 to TRBJ2-1; 11 bases line up with TRBD2. CDR3 length equals 15 residues. Unmatched junction bases numbered 3, after V lost 4 bases and J lost 3 bases. Per germline, CDR1 SGHRS and CDR2 YFSETQ. In DNA, the CDR3 is TGCGCCAGCAGCCCCGGGACTAGCGGCTACAATGAGCAGTTCTTC. This sequence encodes CASSPGTSGYNEQFF.

The chain combines TRBV5-4 with TRBJ1-2; D is ambiguous. Trimming removed 4 bases at V and 5 bases at J, with 12 bases between. CDR3 length equals 13 residues. Germline assignment: CDR1 SGHNT and CDR2 YYREEE (reference sequence). The DNA for the CDR3 is TGTGCCAGCAGCCCCTCAACGCAGTATGGCTACACCTTC. This codes for CASSPSTQYGYTF. Filled out from reference TRBV5-4 and TRBJ1-2, the complete variable domain reads ETGVTQSPTHLIKTRGQQVTLRCSSQSGHNTVSWYQQALGQGPQFIFQYYREEENGRGNFPPRFSGLQFPNYSSELNVNALELDDSALYLCASSPSTQYGYTFGSGTRLTVV.

The V call is TRBV3-1 (or the pseudogene TRBV3-2), the J call TRBJ2-7; D may be TRBD1 (7 bases). V was shortened by 1 base and J by 6 bases, with 16 bases between the two germline ends. CDR1 and CDR2 from the germline V gene are LGHDT and YNNKEL (reference sequence). There are 15 residues in the CDR3. CDR3 in amino acids: CASSQGAGGLGEQYF. CDR3 bases: TGTGCCAGCAGCCAAGGTGCAGGGGGGTTGGGCGAGCAGTACTTC.

J is TRBJ1-1 and V is TRBV6-5; 7 positions agree with TRBD1. This CDR3 contains 14 residues. Per the germline V gene, CDR1 is MNHEY and CDR2 is SVGAGI. The V segment lost 5 bases and the J segment 2 bases; nucleotides outside the gene matches: 5. CDR3 nucleotide sequence: TGTGCCAGCAGTACGAGGGACAGAAACACTGAAGCTTTCTTT. This sequence encodes CASSTRDRNTEAFF.

The V call is TRBV10-2, the J call TRBJ2-5; perhaps TRBD1 as D (6 bases). Germline loops: CDR1 WSHSY, CDR2 SAAADI. The V gene lost 4 bases and the J gene lost 6 bases, with 6 bases spanning the gap. The CDR3 spans 11 residues. The CDR3 nucleotides read TGCGCCAGCAGTGGGGGGCAGACCCAGTACTTC. Its protein is CASSGGQTQYF.

In this sample, this clone turned up once. J is TRBJ2-5 and V is TRBV5-1; D is unresolved. The germline CDR1 and CDR2 sequences are SGHRS and YFSETQ. CDR3 length: 14 amino acids. V dropped 1 base and J dropped 6 bases, with 13 bases sitting between them. The CDR3 bases are TGCGCCAGCAGCTTGCCCCCCCCTACCAAGACCCAGTACTTC. Its protein product is CASSLPPPTKTQYF. Complete variable domain (other parts from reference TRBV5-1 and TRBJ2-5): KAGVTQTPRYLIKTRGQQVTLSCSPISGHRSVSWYQQTPGQGLQFLFEYFSETQRNKGNFPGRFSGRQFSNSRSEMNVSTLELGDSALYLCASSLPPPTKTQYFGPGTRLLVL.

The rearrangement links TRBV7-9 to TRBJ2-7; maybe TRBD2 (5 bases). The CDR3 consists of 14 residues. Trimming cost V 4 bases and J 6 bases, with 16 bases left between them. Germline-derived CDR1 and CDR2 are SEHNR and FQNEAQ (reference sequence). The DNA of the CDR3 is TGTGCCAGCAGCTCAACGAGGGAGACCGGCGAGCAGTACTTC. Translating gives CASSSTRETGEQYF.

J is TRBJ2-1 and V is TRBV6-5; D is uncertain. This CDR3 region has 13 residues. CDR1 is MNHEY and CDR2 is SVGAGI in the germline V gene. Trimming pared 5 bases from V and 0 bases from J, leaving 5 bases between. CDR3 sequence: CASSSASYNEQFF. Here the CDR3 DNA reads TGTGCCAGCAGTAGCGCCTCCTACAATGAGCAGTTCTTC.

CDR3 sequence reads: CASSLEGARRYGYTF. Written as DNA, the CDR3 is TGTGCCAGCAGCTTAGAGGGGGCGAGGAGATATGGCTACACCTTC. V and J are TRBV11-2 and TRBJ1-2; the D gene is possibly TRBD1 (6 bases). Germline-derived CDR1 and CDR2 are SGHAT and FQNNGV. V shed 0 bases and J shed 5 bases, with 13 bases lying between them. This CDR3 region has 15 residues.